Listed below are T cell receptor beta chains from one sample, sequenced in a study of cytomegalovirus exposure and HLA in healthy donors. Clones were read by immunoSEQ multiplex PCR, and TCRdb kept only the in-frame ones, dropping some. The sample includes about 92,000 clones, around 85% of them seen just once. Input material: PBMCs. Receptors originate from a girl aged 2-10 years in good health and CMV-seropositive. Both conserved end residues are part of each CDR3. The order of the fields is D gene, J gene, clone size, V gene, CDR3 DNA, CDR3 protein. D genes are given only for firm matches. Not all rows give a size; the values are once, few, many and, for expanded clones, a class.

>-|TRBJ2-5|-|TRBV11-2
TGTGCCAGCAGCTTAAGTCACGGGACCCAGTACTTC
CASSLSHGTQYF
>-|TRBJ1-2|-|TRBV4-3
TGCGCCAGCAGCCAAGTCGACGGGGGTGACTATGGCTACACCTTC
CASSQVDGGDYGYTF
>TRBD1|TRBJ2-1|-|TRBV30
TGTGCCTACGGGACAGGGATCAATGAGCAGTTCTTC
CAYGTGINEQFF
>TRBD2|TRBJ2-1|-|TRBV19
TGTGCCAGTAGTCGGGCCCGACTAGCGGGGTACAATGAGCAGTTCTTC
CASSRARLAGYNEQFF
>-|TRBJ2-7|once|TRBV27
TGTGCCAGCAGTGACCCCGGCGGGCTATTGCACGAGCAGTACTTC
CASSDPGGLLHEQYF
>-|TRBJ1-4|-|TRBV6-5
TGTGCCAGCAGTTACGACAGCCTAGAAAAACTGTTTTTT
CASSYDSLEKLFF
>TRBD1|TRBJ1-1|-|TRBV7-3
TGTGCCAGCAGCCCCGACAGGGGGATCCGGACTGAAGCTTTCTTT
CASSPDRGIRTEAFF
>TRBD1|TRBJ2-7|-|TRBV13
TGTGCCAGCAGCTTAGGGGGACAGGGTCGAGAGCAGTACTTC
CASSLGGQGREQYF
>TRBD2|TRBJ2-1|-|TRBV7-3
TGTGCCAGCAGCTCCATGGGACTAGAGCAGTTCTTC
CASSSMGLEQFF
>-|TRBJ2-1|-|TRBV2
TGTGCCAGCGTCGAGGATACCTACAATGAGCAGTTCTTC
CASVEDTYNEQFF
>-|TRBJ1-1|once|TRBV7-9
TGTGCCAGCAGCTTACTTATGAACACTGAAGCTTTCTTT
CASSLLMNTEAFF
>TRBD1|TRBJ2-1|-|TRBV15
TGTGCCACCAGCAGGGAGGGACAGGACACTCACAGTTACAATGAGCAGTTCTTC
CATSREGQDTHSYNEQFF
>-|TRBJ2-2|-|TRBV19
TGTGCCAGTAGTGAGGGAATGTACACCGGGGAGCTGTTTTTT
CASSEGMYTGELFF
>-|TRBJ1-2|-|TRBV28
TGTGCCAGCAGTCTCTTCTTGACAGTCGATGGCTACACCTTC
CASSLFLTVDGYTF
>-|TRBJ2-7|-|TRBV28
TGTGCCAGCAGTTCGAGCTCCTACGAGCAGTACTTC
CASSSSSYEQYF
>-|TRBJ1-5|-|TRBV7-9
TGTGCCAGCAGCTTAGATATTCAGCCCCAGCATTTT
CASSLDIQPQHF
>-|TRBJ1-2|-|TRBV29-1
TGCAGCGTTGAAGATTATGACAGAGACTATGGCTACACCTTC
CSVEDYDRDYGYTF
>-|TRBJ2-7|-|TRBV29-1
TGCAGCGTCACTATTGGCCCCGAGCAGTACTTC
CSVTIGPEQYF
>TRBD1|TRBJ1-4|-|TRBV7-2
TGTGCCAGCAGTCTCAACAGGGGGAATGAAAAACTGTTTTTT
CASSLNRGNEKLFF
>-|TRBJ2-1|few|TRBV6-5
TGTGCCAGCAGTTACCAAGGTAGCCACAATGAGCAGTTCTTC
CASSYQGSHNEQFF
>-|TRBJ1-5|-|TRBV21-1
TGTGCCAGCCCTGGACAGGGGAGCAATCAGCCCCAGCATTTT
CASPGQGSNQPQHF